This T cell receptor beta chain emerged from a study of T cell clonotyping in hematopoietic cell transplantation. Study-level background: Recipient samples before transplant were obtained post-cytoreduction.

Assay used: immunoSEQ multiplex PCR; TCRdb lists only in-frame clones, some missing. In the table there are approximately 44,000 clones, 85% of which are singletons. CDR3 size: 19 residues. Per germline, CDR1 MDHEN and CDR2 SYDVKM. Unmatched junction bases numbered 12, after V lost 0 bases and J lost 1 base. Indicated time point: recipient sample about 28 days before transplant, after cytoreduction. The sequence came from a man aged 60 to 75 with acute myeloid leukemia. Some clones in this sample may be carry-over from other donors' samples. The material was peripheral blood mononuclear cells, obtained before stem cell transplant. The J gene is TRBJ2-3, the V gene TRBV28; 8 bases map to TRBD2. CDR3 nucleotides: TGTGCCAGCAGTTTATGGGGGCGATGGAATAGCGGGGGCACAGATACGCAGTATTTT. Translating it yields CASSLWGRWNSGGTDTQYF.